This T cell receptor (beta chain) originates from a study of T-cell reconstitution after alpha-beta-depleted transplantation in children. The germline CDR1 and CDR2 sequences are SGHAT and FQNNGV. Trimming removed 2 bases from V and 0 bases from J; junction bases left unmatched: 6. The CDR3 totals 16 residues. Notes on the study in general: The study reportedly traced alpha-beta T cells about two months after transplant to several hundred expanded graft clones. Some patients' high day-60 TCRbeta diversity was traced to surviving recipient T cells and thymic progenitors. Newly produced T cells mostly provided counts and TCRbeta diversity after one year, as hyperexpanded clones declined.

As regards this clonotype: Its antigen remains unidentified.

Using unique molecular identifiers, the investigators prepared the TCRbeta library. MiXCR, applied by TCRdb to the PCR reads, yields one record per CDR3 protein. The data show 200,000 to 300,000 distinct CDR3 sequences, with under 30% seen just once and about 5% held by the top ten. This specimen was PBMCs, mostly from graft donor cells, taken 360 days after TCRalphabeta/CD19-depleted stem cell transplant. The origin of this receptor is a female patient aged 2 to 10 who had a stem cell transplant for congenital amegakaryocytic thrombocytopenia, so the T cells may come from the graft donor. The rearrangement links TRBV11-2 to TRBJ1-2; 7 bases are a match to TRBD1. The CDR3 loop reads CASSLMGQSTNYGYTF. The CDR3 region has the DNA TGTGCCAGCAGCTTAATGGGACAGTCTACTAACTATGGCTACACCTTC.